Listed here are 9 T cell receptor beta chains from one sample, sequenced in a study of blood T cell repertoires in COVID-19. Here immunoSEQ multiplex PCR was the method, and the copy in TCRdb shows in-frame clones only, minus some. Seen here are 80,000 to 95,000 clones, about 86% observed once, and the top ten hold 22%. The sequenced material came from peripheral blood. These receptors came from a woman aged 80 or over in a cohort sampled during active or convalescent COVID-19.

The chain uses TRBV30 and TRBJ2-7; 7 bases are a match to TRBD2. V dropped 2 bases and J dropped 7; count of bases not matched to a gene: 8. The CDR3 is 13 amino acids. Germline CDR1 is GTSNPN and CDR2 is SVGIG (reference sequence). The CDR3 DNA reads TGTGCCTGGAGTCCGCGGGGAGGGGCTGAGCAGTACGTC. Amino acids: CAWSPRGGAEQYV.

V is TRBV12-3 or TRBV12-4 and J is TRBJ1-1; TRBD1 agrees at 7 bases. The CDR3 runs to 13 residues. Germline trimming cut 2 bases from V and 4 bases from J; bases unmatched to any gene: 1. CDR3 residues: CASSLWDSTEAFF. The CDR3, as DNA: TGTGCCAGCAGTTTATGGGACAGCACTGAAGCTTTCTTT.

Here the CDR3 reads CATTTEVGNTIYF. CDR3 nucleotides: TGTGCCACAACAACCGAGGTTGGAAACACCATATATTTT. The chain couples TRBV10-3 to TRBJ1-3; no definite D call. Trimming removed 10 bases at V and 3 bases at J, with 13 bases between. The CDR3 covers 13 residues. Germline V gives CDR1 ENHRY, CDR2 SYGVKD.

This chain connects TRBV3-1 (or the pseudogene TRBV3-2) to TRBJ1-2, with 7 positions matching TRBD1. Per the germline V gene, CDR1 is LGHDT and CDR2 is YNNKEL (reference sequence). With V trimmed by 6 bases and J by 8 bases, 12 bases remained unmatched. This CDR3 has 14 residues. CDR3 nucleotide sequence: TGTGCCAGCAGTTACAACGAGGGGGCGCGAGGCTACACCTTC. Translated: CASSYNEGARGYTF.

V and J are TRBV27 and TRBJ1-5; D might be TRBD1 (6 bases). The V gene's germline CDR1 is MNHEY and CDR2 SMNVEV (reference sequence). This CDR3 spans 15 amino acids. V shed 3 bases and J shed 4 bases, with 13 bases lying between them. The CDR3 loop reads CASSLGGGINQPQHF. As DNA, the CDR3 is TGTGCCAGCAGTTTGGGAGGGGGGATAAATCAGCCCCAGCATTTT.

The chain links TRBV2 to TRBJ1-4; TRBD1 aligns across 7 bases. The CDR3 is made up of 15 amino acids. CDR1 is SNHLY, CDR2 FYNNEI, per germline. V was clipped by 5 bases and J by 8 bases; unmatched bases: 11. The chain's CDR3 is CASSLWQGVTEKLFF. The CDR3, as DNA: TGTGCCAGCAGTCTCTGGCAGGGGGTAACCGAAAAACTGTTTTTT.

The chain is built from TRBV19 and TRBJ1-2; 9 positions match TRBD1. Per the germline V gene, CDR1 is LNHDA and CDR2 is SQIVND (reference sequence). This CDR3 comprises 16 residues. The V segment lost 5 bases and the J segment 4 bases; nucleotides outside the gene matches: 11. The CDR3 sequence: CASSSTTGGRSYGYTF. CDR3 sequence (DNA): TGTGCCAGTAGTTCTACAACAGGGGGCCGGAGCTATGGCTACACCTTC.

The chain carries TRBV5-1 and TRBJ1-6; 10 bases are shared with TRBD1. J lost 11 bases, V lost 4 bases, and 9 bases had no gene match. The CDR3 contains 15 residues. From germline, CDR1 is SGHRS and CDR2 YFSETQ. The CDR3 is CASSPDWDRGPPLHF. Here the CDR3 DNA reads TGCGCCAGCAGCCCCGACTGGGACAGGGGTCCACCCCTCCACTTT.

The CDR3: CASVPRGGANGYTF. DNA of the CDR3: TGTGCCAGCGTCCCGCGGGGGGGGGCGAATGGCTACACCTTC. This chain joins TRBV5-6 and TRBJ1-2; a weak D match, TRBD1 (6 bases). Trimming took 7 bases from V and 6 from J, leaving 19 bases between them. The CDR3 is 14 amino acids. Germline lookup yields CDR1 SGHDT and CDR2 YYEEEE.